This T cell receptor (beta chain) stems from a study of shared clonotypes between healthy human individuals. The assay was immunoSEQ multiplex PCR, and TCRdb's table has in-frame clones only and misses some. The sample carries about 500,000 clones, approximately 80% recorded once. Germline CDR1 reads SGHNT; CDR2 reads YYREEE (reference sequence). The CDR3 has 14 residues. V lost 4 bases and J 3 bases, leaving 14 bases between the germline ends. In regard to this clone: A read error is the likely source, as a far larger clone sits one nucleotide away. This CDR3 is missing its conserved last phenylalanine or tryptophan, likely due to a read error.

The rearrangement links TRBV5-4 to TRBJ2-7, with a possible D match to TRBD1 (7 bases). The clonotype originates from a woman aged 40 to 55 in good health. Some clones in this sample may be carry-over from other donors' samples. The sample comprised PBMCs. CDR3 coding DNA: TGTGCCAGCAGCGCGGCGGGACAGATCTACGAGCAGTACCTC. It is translated as CASSAAGQIYEQYL.